The 3 T cell receptor beta chains given below trace back to one sample, sequenced in a study of vaccination effects on CD4 cells after COVID-19. Antigen-specific CD4+ T cells were first expanded with viral peptide pools by the ViraFEST assay and only then sequenced. Isolating CD4+ T cells followed approximately 11 days of culture. Vaccinated recipients, who were negative for nucleocapsid antibodies, had no history of SARS-CoV-2 infection. These receptors have no identified antigens. Assay used: immunoSEQ multiplex PCR; TCRdb lists only in-frame clones, some missing. The table has around 71,000 clones, approximately 79% seen once; the top ten hold under 4.5%. This specimen was CD4+ T cells from PBMCs cultured with HCoV-OC43 spike peptides, taken before COVID-19 vaccination. The subset is: HCoV-OC43 spike overlapping peptide pool stimulation. The receptors stem from a human donor who received a COVID-19 vaccine.

Written as DNA, the CDR3 is TGTGCCATCAGTGCGGGACCGCACGAGCAGTACGTC. Its translation is CAISAGPHEQYV. The gene calls are TRBV10-3 and TRBJ2-7, with D perhaps being TRBD1 or TRBD2 (5 bases each). The CDR3 consists of 12 residues. CDR1 ENHRY and CDR2 SYGVKD come from the germline V gene. Deletions cut 4 bases from V and 5 bases from J, with 9 bases between.

The chain employs TRBV5-6 and TRBJ1-1, with TRBD1 matching over 10 bases. There are 19 residues in the CDR3. CDR1 and CDR2 (germline): SGHDT, YYEEEE. V was pared by 3 bases and J by 1 base, with 15 bases of the junction left unmatched. For the CDR3, the DNA is TGTGCCAGCAGCTCAGTCGCATGGACAGGGGGACCGGGGAACACTGAAGCTTTCTTT. Residues: CASSSVAWTGGPGNTEAFF.

The V call is TRBV24-1, the J call TRBJ2-1; D may match TRBD1 or TRBD2 (5 bases each). Looked up from germline, CDR1 is KGHDR and CDR2 is SFDVKD. CDR3 length equals 16 residues. V was trimmed by 0 bases and J by 2 bases, leaving 10 bases between them. In DNA, the CDR3 is TGTGCCACCAGTGATTTGAGAGGGGATGCCTACAATGAGCAGTTCTTC. Translated, it gives CATSDLRGDAYNEQFF.